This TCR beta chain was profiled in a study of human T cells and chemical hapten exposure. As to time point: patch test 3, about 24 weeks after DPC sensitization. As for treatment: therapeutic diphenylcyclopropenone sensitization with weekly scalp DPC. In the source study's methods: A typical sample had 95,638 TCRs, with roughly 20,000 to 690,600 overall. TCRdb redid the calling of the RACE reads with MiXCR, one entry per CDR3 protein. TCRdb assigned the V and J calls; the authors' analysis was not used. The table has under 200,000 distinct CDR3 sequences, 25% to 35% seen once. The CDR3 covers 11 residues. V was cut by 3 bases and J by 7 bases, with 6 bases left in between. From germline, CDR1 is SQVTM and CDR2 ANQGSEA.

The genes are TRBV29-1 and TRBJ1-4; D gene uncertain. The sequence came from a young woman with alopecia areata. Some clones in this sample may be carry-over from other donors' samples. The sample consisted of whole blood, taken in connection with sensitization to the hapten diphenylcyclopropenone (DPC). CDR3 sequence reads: CSVDVPEKLFF. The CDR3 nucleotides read TGCAGCGTTGATGTCCCTGAAAAACTGTTTTTT.